This T cell receptor beta chain was retrieved from a study of identical twins. Study outcomes and limitations: Those out-of-frame alpha sequences shared by twins showed an excess of low generation probability. It was cross-sectional statistical analysis, not following the same donors, that the conclusions relied on. Among monozygotic twins, out-of-frame TCR alpha sharing exceeded what models predicted. Less excess twin sharing appeared in beta out-of-frame sequences.

This CDR3 spans 16 amino acids. Germline CDR1 is SGHRS and CDR2 is YFSETQ. V lost 0 bases and J lost 7; bases outside the gene matches: 10. Comment on this clonotype: Its antigen remains unidentified.

TCRdb re-called the 5' RACE reads through MiXCR, storing one row per CDR3 protein. Here the sample spans 400,000 to 500,000 distinct CDR3 sequences, 13% to 15% being singletons. The data were also submitted as part of a second study, on yellow fever vaccine responses in identical twins.

What was sequenced was CD4+ T cells sorted from blood. This receptor was identified in a woman younger than 35 in good health. The chain is built from TRBV5-1 and TRBJ2-7, with 10 bases fitting TRBD1. This CDR3 is CASSLGGTGAREEQYF. The CDR3 region has the DNA TGCGCCAGCAGCTTGGGGGGGACAGGGGCTCGAGAGGAGCAGTACTTC.